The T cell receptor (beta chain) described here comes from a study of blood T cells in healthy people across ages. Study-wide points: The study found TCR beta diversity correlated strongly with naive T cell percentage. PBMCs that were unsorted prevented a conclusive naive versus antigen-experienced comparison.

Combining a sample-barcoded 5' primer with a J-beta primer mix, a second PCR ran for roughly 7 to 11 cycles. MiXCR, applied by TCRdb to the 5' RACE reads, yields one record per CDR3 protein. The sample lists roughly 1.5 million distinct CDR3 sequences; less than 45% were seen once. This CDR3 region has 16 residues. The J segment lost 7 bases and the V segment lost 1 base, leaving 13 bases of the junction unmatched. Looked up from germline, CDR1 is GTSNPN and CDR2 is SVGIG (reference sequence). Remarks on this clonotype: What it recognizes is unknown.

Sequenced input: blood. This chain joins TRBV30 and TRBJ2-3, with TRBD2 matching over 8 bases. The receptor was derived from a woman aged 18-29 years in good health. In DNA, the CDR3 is TGTGCCTGGAGTGCTCGGGGGCGGGGGGTTATCAATACGCAGTATTTT. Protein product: CAWSARGRGVINTQYF. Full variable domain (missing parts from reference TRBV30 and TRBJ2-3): SQTIHQWPATLVQPVGSPLSLECTVEGTSNPNLYWYRQAAGRGLQLLFYSVGIGQISSEVPQNLSASRPQDRQFILSSKKLLLSDSGFYLCAWSARGRGVINTQYFGPGTRLTVL.